This T cell receptor beta chain is from a study of T cell changes during pregnancy in multiple sclerosis. Trimming left V 0 bases short and J 2 bases short, with 10 bases between. The CDR3 is made up of 15 amino acids. Germline-derived CDR1 and CDR2 are LGHNT and FRNRAP. Method: immunoSEQ multiplex PCR; TCRdb's copy keeps in-frame clones and lacks some. This table holds around 40,000 clones, around 90% found once. The sequencing used CD4+ T cells from peripheral blood mononuclear cells, collected in the third trimester of pregnancy. This clonotype was obtained from a female donor with multiple sclerosis, enrolled in a pregnancy study. The chain links TRBV12-5 to TRBJ2-5; D not resolved. The CDR3 protein is CASGLVHGSQETQYF. CDR3 DNA: TGTGCTAGTGGTTTGGTACATGGCAGTCAAGAGACCCAGTACTTC.